These 5 T cell receptor beta chains came from one sample sequenced in a study of OX40 agonist ivuxolimab in advanced cancers. Repertoires were generated with immunoSEQ multiplex PCR, while TCRdb's copy carries only in-frame clones and drops some. This sample has 40,000 to 45,000 clones; 75% to 90% occur once, and the top ten carry about 12%. This sample comprised CD4+ or CD8+ T cells sorted from blood, obtained in a trial of the OX40 agonist ivuxolimab. Receptor source: an adult with an advanced solid tumor such as melanoma, head and neck, liver or kidney cancer.

The V call is TRBV27, the J call TRBJ1-6; D remains ambiguous. The germline CDR1 and CDR2 sequences are MNHEY and SMNVEV (reference sequence). The V end was cut by 6 bases, the J end by 0 bases, with 12 bases between. The length of the CDR3 is 16 residues. The CDR3 loop is CASRVSRSSYNSPLHF. The CDR3 region has the DNA TGTGCCAGCAGAGTTTCGAGAAGCTCCTATAATTCACCCCTCCACTTT.

The chain's CDR3 is CASSLTSGGAGETQYF. The CDR3 region has the DNA TGCGCCAGCAGTCTAACTAGCGGGGGGGCCGGGGAGACCCAGTACTTC. The V and J genes are TRBV4-1 and TRBJ2-5, with TRBD2 identical over 13 bases. With V trimmed by 6 bases and J by 5 bases, 9 bases remained unmatched. The CDR3 consists of 16 residues. CDR1 is MGHRA, CDR2 YSYEKL, per germline.

The chain employs TRBV29-1 and TRBJ2-7, with D maybe TRBD1 (6 bases). In germline, CDR1 is SQVTM, CDR2 ANQGSEA. V lost 0 bases to trimming and J lost 0 bases, with 9 bases between them. The CDR3 consists of 14 residues. CDR3 sequence (DNA): TGCAGCGTTGAAGATCCAGGGGCCTCCTACGAGCAGTACTTC. This gives the protein CSVEDPGASYEQYF.

The rearrangement links TRBV28 to TRBJ1-4, with 7 nucleotides matching TRBD1. J lost 5 bases, V lost 5 bases, and 8 bases had no gene match. CDR1 and CDR2 from the germline V gene are MDHEN and SYDVKM. The CDR3 spans 15 residues. CDR3 sequence reads: CASSVLTGINEKLFF. In DNA, the CDR3 is TGTGCCAGCAGTGTCCTGACAGGGATAAATGAAAAACTGTTTTTT.

The chain recombines TRBV27 with TRBJ1-2; D unclear. The germline V gene encodes CDR1 MNHEY and CDR2 SMNVEV (reference sequence). This CDR3 has 15 amino acids. The V and J ends lost 3 bases and 4 bases respectively, with 15 bases between them. CDR3 sequence reads: CASSFRRDGGYGYTF. CDR3 nucleotide sequence: TGTGCCAGCAGTTTTAGACGTGACGGAGGCTATGGCTACACCTTC.